Here is one TCR beta chain with its context. What it binds is not known. Germline values: CDR1 SGDLS, CDR2 YYNGEE. The CDR3 is made up of 15 amino acids. Losses at the gene ends were 3 bases for V and 2 bases for J; bases not matched to a gene: 2. Method: immunoSEQ multiplex PCR; TCRdb's copy keeps in-frame clones and lacks some. The sample lists 130,000 or so clones, 70% to 90% occurring once. This entry is derived from a study of T cell responses to AZD1222 COVID-19 vaccine. Study-wide findings and caveats: Reportedly, close to half of spike-specific TCRs are directed against unmutated variant regions.

This TCR was recovered from an adult in good health. The input for sequencing was peripheral blood, taken on day 0 of AZD1222 vaccination. The chain has TRBV9 and TRBJ2-7, with 13 bases fitting TRBD2. This CDR3 reads CASSGGLAGAYEQYF. CDR3 nucleotide sequence: TGTGCCAGCAGCGGCGGACTAGCGGGAGCCTACGAGCAGTACTTC.